This T cell receptor beta chain was recovered during a study of human T cells and chemical hapten exposure. Study results and limitations: DPC sensitization left the count of TCRs above 1 in 1000 unchanged.

TCRdb fed the RACE reads into MiXCR, producing one record per CDR3 protein. The sample lists 70,000 to 85,000 distinct CDR3 sequences, around 8.7% occurring once. The time point was: healthy volunteer bleed at 6 weeks. Unfractionated whole blood was the source of the extracted total RNA. Per germline, CDR1 DFQATT and CDR2 SNEGSKA (reference sequence). With V trimmed by 5 bases and J by 5 bases, 9 bases remained unmatched. The CDR3 is 16 amino acids. A remark on this clonotype: Its target is not known.

This chain links TRBV20-1 with TRBJ1-6, with 10 bases identical to TRBD1. Sequenced input: whole blood. The sequence derives from a male donor in good health. Some clones in this sample may be carry-over from other donors' samples. The CDR3 protein is CSARLEGQGNNSPLHF. The CDR3 DNA sequence: TGCAGTGCTCGTCTAGAGGGACAGGGGAATAATTCACCCCTCCACTTT.